The subject of this entry is one TCR beta chain. Antigen specificity is unknown. This specimen comes from a study of shared clonotypes between healthy human individuals. Study details: Those who served as donors were a couple of women and a few men between the ages of 18 and 49. Whole-study findings and limits: Naive CD4 clonotype sharing across a handful of donors was around 5%. Compared with clonotypes that all four donors shared, non-shared clonotypes had lower generation probabilities.

Germline CDR1 SGHAT, CDR2 FQNNGV. Germline trimming cut 5 bases from V and 4 bases from J; bases unmatched to any gene: 12. The CDR3 is 17 residues long. Terminally differentiated effector memory CD45RA+ cells were left out of the naive CD8 fraction, which was CD45RO-negative and positively selected for CCR7. It was about 210 ng DNA, 28,000 or so T cell genomes, that sorted-subset replicate PCRs used. Sequencing was performed with immunoSEQ multiplex PCR; in TCRdb, only in-frame clones are kept and a portion is missing. The sample lists roughly 810,000 clones, roughly 96% occurring once. This receptor was taken from a young man in good health. The sample comprised naive CD8+ T cells sorted from blood. The chain carries TRBV11-2 and TRBJ2-2; 8 nucleotides line up with TRBD2. The DNA for the CDR3 is TGTGCCAGCAGCGGAAGCATCGGCGGGAGGAGCACCGGGGAGCTGTTTTTT. Translated: CASSGSIGGRSTGELFF.